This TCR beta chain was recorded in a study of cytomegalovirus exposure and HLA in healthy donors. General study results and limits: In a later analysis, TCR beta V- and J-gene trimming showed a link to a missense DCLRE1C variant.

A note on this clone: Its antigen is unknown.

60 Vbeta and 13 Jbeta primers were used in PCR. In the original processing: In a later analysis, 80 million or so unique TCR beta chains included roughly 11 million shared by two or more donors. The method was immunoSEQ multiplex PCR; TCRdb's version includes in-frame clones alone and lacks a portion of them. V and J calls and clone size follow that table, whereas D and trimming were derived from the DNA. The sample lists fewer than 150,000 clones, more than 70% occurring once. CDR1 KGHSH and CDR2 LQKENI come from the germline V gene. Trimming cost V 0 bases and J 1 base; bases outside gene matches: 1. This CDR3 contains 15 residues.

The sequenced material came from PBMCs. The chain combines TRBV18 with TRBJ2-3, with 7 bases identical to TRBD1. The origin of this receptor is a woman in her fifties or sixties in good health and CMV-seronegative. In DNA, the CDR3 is TGTGCCAGCTCACCACCGGGACAGCGCACAGATACGCAGTATTTT. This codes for CASSPPGQRTDTQYF.